The source of this T cell receptor beta chain is a study of blood T cell repertoires in COVID-19. In the study overall: The cDNA or gDNA used as material had been derived from T cells, B-cell-depleted T cells, or PBMCs.

Trimming removed 6 bases from V and 5 bases from J, with 10 bases in between. The CDR3 covers 13 residues. Germline V CDR1 and CDR2: SNHLY, FYNNEI. Source study methods: Amplified reference gene primers provided the basis for estimating nucleated cell counts. The protocol was immunoSEQ multiplex PCR, while the TCRdb copy is restricted to in-frame clones and leaves out a portion. The DNA gave D and trimming, while V, J and clone size come from that table. The repertoire holds around 270,000 clones, with about 88% as singletons. Specimen: peripheral blood. The TCR originated in a man in his sixties who had recovered from COVID-19. The rearrangement links TRBV2 to TRBJ2-2; no reliable D call. The CDR3 nucleotides are TGTGCCAGCAGGACAATTCGAACCGGGGAGCTGTTTTTT. Amino acid sequence: CASRTIRTGELFF.